This TCR beta chain appears in the sequencing data of a study of T cell responses to AZD1222 COVID-19 vaccine. Method: immunoSEQ multiplex PCR; TCRdb's copy keeps in-frame clones and lacks some. The data show approximately 67,000 clones, with approximately 80% seen just once and about 20% held by the top ten. Findings of the study overall: After two AZD1222 doses, spike-specific TCR breadth and depth rose versus day 0. Mostly white British, mostly female donors; authors suggested clonal diversity may be underestimated. Repertoires were collected only later (after the peak T cell response had occurred). Reportedly, close to half of spike-specific TCRs are directed against unmutated variant regions.

The CDR3 is 12 residues long. Germline V gives CDR1 ENHRY, CDR2 SYGVKD. V lost 6 bases to trimming and J lost 9 bases, with 14 bases between them. Comment on this clone: Its target is unknown.

The sequence was obtained from an adult in good health. J is TRBJ1-2 and V is TRBV10-3; no clear D. The sequences come from peripheral blood, collected on day 0 of AZD1222 vaccination. The CDR3 region has the DNA TGTGCCATCAGCTACGACAAGGCAAGCTACACCTTC. This codes for CAISYDKASYTF.